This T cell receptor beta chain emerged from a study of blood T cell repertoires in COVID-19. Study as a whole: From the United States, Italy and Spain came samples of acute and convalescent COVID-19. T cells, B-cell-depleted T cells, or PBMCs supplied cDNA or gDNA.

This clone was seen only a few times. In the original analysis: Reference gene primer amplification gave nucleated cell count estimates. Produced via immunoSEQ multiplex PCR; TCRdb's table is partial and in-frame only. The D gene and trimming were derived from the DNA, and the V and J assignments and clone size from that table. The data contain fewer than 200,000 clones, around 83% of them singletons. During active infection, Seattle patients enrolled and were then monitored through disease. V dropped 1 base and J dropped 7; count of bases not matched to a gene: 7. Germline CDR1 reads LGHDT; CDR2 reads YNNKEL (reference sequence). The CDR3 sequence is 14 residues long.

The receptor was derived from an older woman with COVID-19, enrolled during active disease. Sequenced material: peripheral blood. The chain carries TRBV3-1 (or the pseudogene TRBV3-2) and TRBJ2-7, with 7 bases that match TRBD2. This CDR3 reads CASSQAATSVEQYF. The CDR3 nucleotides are TGTGCCAGCAGCCAAGCCGCCACTAGCGTGGAGCAGTACTTC.